This T cell receptor (beta chain) comes out of a study of cytomegalovirus exposure and HLA in healthy donors. Overall study findings and caveats: Under in vitro conditions, three CMV-associated chains were confirmed as specific for CMV antigens. Cytomegalovirus association was assigned to around 150 TCR beta chains. Most observed TCR sequences were rare, whereas some public TCRs were detected in many donors. The finding came from a later analysis; first-cohort TCR clusters tended to co-occur in the 110 or so validation repertoires.

Profiled with immunoSEQ multiplex PCR; TCRdb holds only in-frame clones, not every one. The sample gives 150,000 to 200,000 clones, about three quarters of which show up once; around 1.2% is in the top ten. Note on this clone: Its antigen is not identified.

Trimming removed 3 bases from V and 16 bases from J; junction bases left unmatched: 12. Germline-derived CDR1 and CDR2 are GTSNPN and SVGIG (reference sequence). The CDR3 length is 12 residues. The source material was PBMCs. This sequence was found in a woman aged 30 to 39 in good health and CMV-seronegative. The chain joins TRBV30 to TRBJ2-1, with TRBD1 matching 7 bases. CDR3 residues: CAWSGKGAVHFF. The CDR3 DNA follows: TGTGCCTGGAGCGGGAAGGGGGCCGTCCATTTCTTC. The whole variable domain, filled in from reference TRBV30 and TRBJ2-1, reads SQTIHQWPATLVQPVGSPLSLECTVEGTSNPNLYWYRQAAGRGLQLLFYSVGIGQISSEVPQNLSASRPQDRQFILSSKKLLLSDSGFYLCAWSGKGAVHFFGPGTRLTVL.